The clone carrying this TCR beta chain showed up many times. The data belong to a study of T cells in Graves' hyperthyroidism and ophthalmopathy. This CDR3 spans 12 amino acids. The germline V gene has CDR1 MDHEN and CDR2 SYDVKM. Trimming left V 6 bases short and J 7 bases short, with 13 bases between. There were TCR beta CDR3 regions amplified from RNA transcripts. Carried out on the TCR CDR3, a first-round RT-PCR used the HTBI primer set. From the multiplex PCR reads, TCRdb called clonotypes with MiXCR, one entry per CDR3 protein. The sample has about 400,000 distinct CDR3 sequences; roughly an eighth are singletons.

The chain couples TRBV28 to TRBJ2-7, with D tentatively TRBD1 or TRBD2 (6 bases each). This receptor was identified in a man aged 45-65 years with Graves' ophthalmopathy. The sample taken for sequencing was blood. This chain's CDR3 is CASRQGGWEQYF. The CDR3 nucleotides read TGTGCCAGCAGGCAAGGGGGGTGGGAGCAGTACTTC.